The 10 T cell receptor beta chains listed next were all sequenced from one sample in a study of blood T cell repertoires in COVID-19. Assay used: immunoSEQ multiplex PCR; TCRdb lists only in-frame clones, some missing. The profile covers approximately 150,000 clones, with 70% to 90% appearing a single time and around 1% taken by the ten largest. Sequenced input: peripheral blood. The receptors come from a man in his forties or fifties with acute or convalescent COVID-19.

This rearrangement joins TRBV5-6 to TRBJ2-7, with 11 bases identical to TRBD1. The CDR3 consists of 15 residues. With 3 bases clipped from V and 2 bases from J, the junction kept 4 bases outside the gene matches. Germline V gives CDR1 SGHDT, CDR2 YYEEEE. CDR3 nucleotide sequence: TGTGCCAGCAGCTCGGGACAGGGGGTAACCTACGAGCAGTACTTC. Amino acids: CASSSGQGVTYEQYF.

The chain employs TRBV28 and TRBJ2-3, with 11 bases identical to TRBD1. Germline V lookup: CDR1 MDHEN, CDR2 SYDVKM. V trimming: 6 bases; J trimming: 11 bases; junction bases outside the gene matches: 4. The CDR3 spans 12 residues. CDR3 protein: CASRPGTGGQYF. The CDR3 DNA sequence: TGTGCCAGCAGGCCAGGGACAGGGGGGCAGTATTTT.

The gene calls are TRBV3-1 (or the pseudogene TRBV3-2) and TRBJ1-1; no firm D call. CDR1 and CDR2 from the germline V gene are LGHDT and YNNKEL (reference sequence). V gave up 6 bases and J gave up 5 bases, with 13 bases separating them. The CDR3 consists of 13 residues. The CDR3 spells CASRSESGTEAFF. The CDR3 nucleotides read TGTGCCAGCAGATCGGAAAGCGGGACTGAAGCTTTCTTT.

The rearrangement joins TRBV7-9 to TRBJ1-1; a possible D gene is TRBD1 (6 bases). This CDR3 contains 15 residues. CDR1 and CDR2 from the germline V gene are SEHNR and FQNEAQ (reference sequence). Trimming left V 0 bases short and J 1 base short, with 9 bases between. The CDR3 nucleotides read TGTGCCAGCAGCTTAGCGGACAGTAGGAACACTGAAGCTTTCTTT. This codes for CASSLADSRNTEAFF.

This clone was counted a few times. The junction does not match germline at one end; this may be a read error. The chain recombines TRBV7-7 with TRBJ1-2; 9 bases align to TRBD1. The CDR3 is 15 amino acids. Germline CDR1 and CDR2: SSHAT and FNYEAQ (reference sequence). The CDR3 coding sequence is TGTGCTAGCAGCTTAGTCCGTGGGGACAGGGACGGCTACACCTTC. Translating it yields CASSLVRGDRDGYTF.

The rearrangement uses TRBV5-6 and TRBJ2-5; weak D call: TRBD1 (6 bases). Trimming left V 2 bases short and J 2 bases short, with 13 bases between. The CDR3 is 15 amino acids. CDR1 is SGHDT, CDR2 YYEEEE, per germline. The CDR3 DNA follows: TGTGCCAGCAGCTTAACCAGGGGATTACAAGAGACCCAGTACTTC. It specifies CASSLTRGLQETQYF.

This rearrangement joins TRBV27 to TRBJ1-3, with 7 positions matching TRBD1. The CDR3 has 16 residues. V shed 5 bases, J shed 0 bases, and the junction held 7 bases outside the gene matches. Per the germline V gene, CDR1 is MNHEY and CDR2 is SMNVEV (reference sequence). CDR3 sequence: CASSLRGQSSGNTIYF. The CDR3 region has the DNA TGTGCCAGCAGTCTAAGGGGGCAGAGCTCTGGAAACACCATATATTTT.

The CDR3 nucleotides are TGTGCCAGCAGCTCGGGGTTCGGGGGGAATGAAAAACTGTTTTTT. Amino acids: CASSSGFGGNEKLFF. The rearrangement uses TRBV5-6 and TRBJ1-4; D perhaps matches TRBD1 (5 bases). Deletions cut 3 bases from V and 5 bases from J, with 14 bases between. Germline CDR1 SGHDT, CDR2 YYEEEE. CDR3 length: 15 residues. The full variable domain, its missing parts supplied by reference TRBV5-6 and TRBJ1-4, is DAGVTQSPTHLIKTRGQQVTLRCSPKSGHDTVSWYQQALGQGPQFIFQYYEEEERQRGNFPDRFSGHQFPNYSSELNVNALLLGDSALYLCASSSGFGGNEKLFFGSGTQLSVL.

The DNA of the CDR3 is TGTGCCAGCAGCTCGGGGGGAAGCTCCTACGAGCAGTACTTC. Protein sequence: CASSSGGSSYEQYF. The V call is TRBV5-6, the J call TRBJ2-7, with TRBD2 matching 7 bases. Germline V gene sequence: CDR1 SGHDT, CDR2 YYEEEE. With 3 bases clipped from V and 0 bases from J, the junction kept 3 bases outside the gene matches. The CDR3 runs to 14 residues.

This chain uses TRBV6-5 with TRBJ2-1; tentative D call: TRBD1 (5 bases). Looked up from germline, CDR1 is MNHEY and CDR2 is SVGAGI. The CDR3 covers 14 residues. Trimming shortened V by 2 bases and J by 4 bases, and 9 bases separated the two germline ends. Here the CDR3 reads CASSYLQGYNEQFF. In DNA form, the CDR3 reads TGTGCCAGCAGTTACCTCCAGGGATACAATGAGCAGTTCTTC.